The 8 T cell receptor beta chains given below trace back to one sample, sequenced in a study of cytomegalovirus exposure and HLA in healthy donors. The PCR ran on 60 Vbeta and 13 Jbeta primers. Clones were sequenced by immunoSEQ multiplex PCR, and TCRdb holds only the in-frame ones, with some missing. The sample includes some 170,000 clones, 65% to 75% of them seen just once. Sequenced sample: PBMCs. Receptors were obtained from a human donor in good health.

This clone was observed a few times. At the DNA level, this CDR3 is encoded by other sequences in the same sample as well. The DNA for the CDR3 is TGTGCCAGCAGTGACCTAGCGGGGGGGGATACGCAGTATTTT. Amino acid sequence: CASSDLAGGDTQYF. The rearrangement joins TRBV6-4 to TRBJ2-3; 12 nucleotides align to TRBD2. J was trimmed by 6 bases and V by 2 bases; bases with no gene match: 0. Germline CDR1 is MRHNA and CDR2 is SNTAGT. This CDR3 is 14 amino acids long.

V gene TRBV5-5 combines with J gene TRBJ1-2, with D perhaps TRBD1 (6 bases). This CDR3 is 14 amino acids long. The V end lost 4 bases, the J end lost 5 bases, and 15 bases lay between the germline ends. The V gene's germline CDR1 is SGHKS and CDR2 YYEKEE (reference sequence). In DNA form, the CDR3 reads TGTGCCAGCAGCGCAGACAGGCCTACGTATGGCTACACCTTC. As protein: CASSADRPTYGYTF.

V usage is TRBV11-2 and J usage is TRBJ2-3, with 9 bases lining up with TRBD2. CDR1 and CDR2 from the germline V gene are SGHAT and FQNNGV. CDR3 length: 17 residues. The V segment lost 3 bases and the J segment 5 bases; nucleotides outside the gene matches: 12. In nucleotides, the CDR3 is TGTGCCAGCAGCTTTGGTGGAGGTAGCGGGGGCCTAGATACGCAGTATTTT. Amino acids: CASSFGGGSGGLDTQYF.

CDR3 residues: CASSLSPRDRGLTEAFF. Written as DNA, the CDR3 is TGCGCCAGCAGCTTGTCCCCCAGGGACAGGGGGCTCACTGAAGCTTTCTTT. V gene TRBV5-1 combines with J gene TRBJ1-1; 12 bases are a match to TRBD1. The CDR3 has 17 residues. With 1 base clipped from V and 4 bases from J, the junction kept 8 bases outside the gene matches. Germline values: CDR1 SGHRS, CDR2 YFSETQ.

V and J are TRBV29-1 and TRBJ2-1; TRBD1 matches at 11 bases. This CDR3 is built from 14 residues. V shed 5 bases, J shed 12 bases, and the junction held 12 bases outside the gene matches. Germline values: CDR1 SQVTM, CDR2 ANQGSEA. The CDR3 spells CSVNGGTGGDGQFF. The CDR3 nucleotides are TGCAGCGTTAACGGTGGGACAGGGGGGGATGGGCAGTTCTTC.

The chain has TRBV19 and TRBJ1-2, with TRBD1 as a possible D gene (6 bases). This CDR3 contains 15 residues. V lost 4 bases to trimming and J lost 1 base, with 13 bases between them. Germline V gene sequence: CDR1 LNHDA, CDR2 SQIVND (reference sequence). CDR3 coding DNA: TGTGCCAGTAGTACCCCGGGGGGGCTTAACTATGGCTACACCTTC. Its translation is CASSTPGGLNYGYTF.

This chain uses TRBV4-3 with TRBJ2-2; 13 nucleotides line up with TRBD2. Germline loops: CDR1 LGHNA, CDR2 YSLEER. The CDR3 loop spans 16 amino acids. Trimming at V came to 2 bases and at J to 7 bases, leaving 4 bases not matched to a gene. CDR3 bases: TGCGCCAGCAGCCAAACTAGCGGGGGGGCCTTCGGGGAGCTGTTTTTT. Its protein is CASSQTSGGAFGELFF.

The CDR3 sequence: CASSESVTGGGEQYF. CDR3 bases: TGCGCCAGCAGTGAGTCTGTAACAGGGGGCGGCGAGCAGTACTTC. V is TRBV10-2 and J is TRBJ2-7, with 9 bases fitting TRBD1. Looked up from germline, CDR1 is WSHSY and CDR2 is SAAADI. CDR3 length: 15 amino acids. V trimming: 0 bases; J trimming: 6 bases; junction bases outside the gene matches: 6.